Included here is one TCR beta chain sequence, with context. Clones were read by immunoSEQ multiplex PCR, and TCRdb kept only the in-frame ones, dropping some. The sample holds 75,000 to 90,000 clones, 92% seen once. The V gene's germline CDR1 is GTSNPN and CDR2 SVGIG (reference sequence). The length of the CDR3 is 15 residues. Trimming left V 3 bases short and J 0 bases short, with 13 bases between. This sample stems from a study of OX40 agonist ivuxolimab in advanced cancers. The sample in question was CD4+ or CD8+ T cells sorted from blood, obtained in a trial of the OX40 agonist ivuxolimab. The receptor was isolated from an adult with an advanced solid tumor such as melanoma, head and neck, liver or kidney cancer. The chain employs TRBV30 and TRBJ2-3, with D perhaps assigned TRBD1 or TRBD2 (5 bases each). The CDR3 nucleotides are TGTGCCTGGAGCATCTCCGGGGCTAGCACAGATACGCAGTATTTT. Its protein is CAWSISGASTDTQYF.